This T cell receptor (beta chain) stems from a study of siplizumab effects on memory and regulatory T cells. Notes on the study in general: Alloreactive sequences traceable to unstimulated CD4+ memory cells declined significantly under siplizumab.

Germline V CDR1 and CDR2: SGHVS, FQNEAQ. Trimming took off 4 bases at V and 4 bases at J, with 14 bases between the two ends. This CDR3 region has 14 residues. Remarks on this clone: Its antigen is undetermined.

It was 85,000 to 100,000 TCR templates that were assayed per sample. Profiling relied on immunoSEQ multiplex PCR, and the TCRdb table lists in-frame clones only, not all of them. The sample lists roughly 100,000 clones, 85% to 95% occurring once. This rearrangement joins TRBV7-8 to TRBJ2-7, with a tentative D call TRBD1 (6 bases). The sample taken for sequencing was CD4+ T cells sorted from blood. This TCR was sampled from a human donor in good health. This chain's CDR3 is CASSSLGGLYEQYF. The CDR3 DNA follows: TGTGCCAGCAGCTCTTTAGGGGGTCTTTACGAGCAGTACTTC. The whole variable domain, filled in from reference TRBV7-8 and TRBJ2-7, reads GAGVSQSPRYKVAKRGQDVALRCDPISGHVSLFWYQQALGQGPEFLTYFQNEAQLDKSGLPSDRFFAERPEGSVSTLKIQRTQQEDSAVYLCASSSLGGLYEQYFGPGTRLTVT.